The 31 T cell receptor beta chains presented below share a single source sample, sequenced in a study of blood T cell repertoires in COVID-19. Produced via immunoSEQ multiplex PCR; TCRdb's table is partial and in-frame only. In the table there are 150,000 to 200,000 clones, around 84% of which are singletons. Input material: PBMCs or T cells enriched from blood (not recorded which). The receptors here all came from a man between 40 and 49 years old who had recovered from COVID-19.

The rearrangement links TRBV6-6 to TRBJ2-7; the D gene is possibly TRBD1 (6 bases). Germline loops: CDR1 MNHNY, CDR2 SVGAGI (reference sequence). V was shortened by 2 bases and J by 5 bases, with 16 bases between the two germline ends. CDR3 length: 15 amino acids. CDR3 in DNA: TGTGCCAGCAGTTACACCGCCACAGGGCCCCACGAGCAGTACGTC. Translated: CASSYTATGPHEQYV.

The chain uses TRBV27 and TRBJ2-1; possible D gene TRBD1, 5 bases. V lost 5 bases, J lost 0 bases, and 14 bases lay in between. CDR1 MNHEY and CDR2 SMNVEV come from the germline V gene (reference sequence). The CDR3 extends over 16 amino acids. The CDR3 coding sequence is TGTGCCAGCAGTACGGACACATCGAGCTCCTACAATGAGCAGTTCTTC. Encoded protein: CASSTDTSSSYNEQFF.

J is TRBJ1-4 and V is TRBV27, with 8 bases matching TRBD1. Germline V gene data show CDR1 as MNHEY and CDR2 as SMNVEV (reference sequence). The CDR3 length is 15 residues. Trimming took 6 bases from V and 8 from J; bases not matched to a gene: 11. The DNA of the CDR3 is TGTGCCAGCAGGCGACGTACAGGGGGTGAAGAAAAACTGTTTTTT. It specifies CASRRRTGGEEKLFF.

The gene calls are TRBV30 and TRBJ1-6; the match to TRBD1 covers 8 bases. V gave up 8 bases and J gave up 4 bases; unmatched junction bases: 4. The CDR3 has 13 residues. CDR1 is GTSNPN and CDR2 is SVGIG in the germline V gene (reference sequence). The CDR3 nucleotides read TGTGCCCGCGGGACAGGTTATAATTCACCCCTCCACTTT. Protein sequence: CARGTGYNSPLHF. Complete variable domain (other parts from reference TRBV30 and TRBJ1-6): SQTIHQWPATLVQPVGSPLSLECTVEGTSNPNLYWYRQAAGRGLQLLFYSVGIGQISSEVPQNLSASRPQDRQFILSSKKLLLSDSGFYLCARGTGYNSPLHFGNGTRLTVT.

This chain links TRBV3-1 (or the pseudogene TRBV3-2) with TRBJ2-7; D is perhaps TRBD2 (6 bases). The CDR3 is made up of 14 amino acids. Between the trimmed V and J ends, which lost 5 bases and 6 bases, there was a span of 17 bases. Germline CDR1 reads LGHDT; CDR2 reads YNNKEL (reference sequence). Written as DNA, the CDR3 is TGTGCCAGCAGCACATCTGGGAGGCCAACCGAGCAGTACGTC. This translates into CASSTSGRPTEQYV.

V is TRBV9 and J is TRBJ2-3; 9 bases are a match to TRBD2. J was trimmed by 4 bases and V by 0 bases; bases with no gene match: 3. Germline CDR1 SGDLS, CDR2 YYNGEE. The CDR3 contains 15 residues. The CDR3 nucleotides read TGTGCCAGCAGCGTAGGCGGGGGGGCGGCAGATACGCAGTATTTT. Protein sequence: CASSVGGGAADTQYF. Looking up the rest from reference TRBV9 and TRBJ2-3 gives the full variable domain: DSGVTQTPKHLITATGQRVTLRCSPRSGDLSVYWYQQSLDQGLQFLIQYYNGEERAKGNILERFSAQQFPDLHSELNLSSLELGDSALYFCASSVGGGAADTQYFGPGTRLTVL.

The V gene is TRBV5-4, the J gene TRBJ1-1; D gene uncertain. Trimming cost V 2 bases and J 10 bases, with 18 bases left between them. Germline CDR1 SGHNT, CDR2 YYREEE (reference sequence). The CDR3 contains 14 residues. The CDR3 nucleotides are TGTGCCAGCAGCTTTAATACTGAGGTCGGTGGAGCTTTCTTT. Its translation: CASSFNTEVGGAFF.

The rearrangement joins TRBV27 to TRBJ2-7; 10 nucleotides line up with TRBD1. The CDR3 spans 15 residues. V was clipped by 0 bases and J by 3 bases; unmatched bases: 2. CDR1 is MNHEY and CDR2 is SMNVEV in the germline V gene (reference sequence). The CDR3 loop reads CASSLSGTGDYEQYF. CDR3 in DNA: TGTGCCAGCAGTTTATCCGGGACAGGGGACTACGAGCAGTACTTC.

In this sample, this clone turned up many times. This same CDR3 is encoded by further DNA sequences in the sample. J is TRBJ1-2 and V is TRBV11-1; 8 bases map to TRBD1. CDR3 length equals 14 residues. The germline V gene has CDR1 SGHAT and CDR2 FQDESV (reference sequence). Trimming took 5 bases from V and 4 from J; bases not matched to a gene: 6. As DNA, the CDR3 is TGTGCCAGCAGCCTTACCGACAGGGGCTATGGCTACACCTTC. Protein: CASSLTDRGYGYTF.

The chain uses TRBV6-5 and TRBJ1-1; no reliable D call. The CDR3 runs to 14 residues. From germline, CDR1 is MNHEY and CDR2 SVGAGI. Trimming left V 6 bases short and J 2 bases short, with 13 bases between. DNA of the CDR3: TGTGCCAGCAGAGTCGACGGGTACAACACTGAAGCTTTCTTT. Translating gives CASRVDGYNTEAFF.

Regarding this clone: Different DNA sequences within this sample yield the same CDR3. The V call is TRBV5-1, the J call TRBJ2-1; 7 positions agree with TRBD1. With V trimmed by 0 bases and J by 6 bases, 6 bases remained unmatched. In germline, CDR1 is SGHRS, CDR2 YFSETQ. The CDR3 has 15 residues. CDR3 loop: CASSLADRALNEQFF. CDR3 in DNA: TGCGCCAGCAGCTTGGCCGACAGGGCCCTCAATGAGCAGTTCTTC.

V is TRBV10-2 and J is TRBJ2-3; D possibly corresponds to TRBD2 (6 bases). The CDR3 runs to 15 residues. The germline V gene encodes CDR1 WSHSY and CDR2 SAAADI. The V end lost 6 bases, the J end lost 3 bases, and 16 bases lay between the germline ends. CDR3 sequence reads: CASRLTRGGTDTQYF. In DNA, the CDR3 is TGCGCCAGCAGGTTAACGAGGGGAGGAACAGATACGCAGTATTTT.

This clone was seen a handful of times. The V and J genes are TRBV27 and TRBJ2-3, with D possibly being TRBD2 (5 bases). The CDR3 is made up of 15 amino acids. Trimming removed 3 bases at V and 0 bases at J, with 10 bases between. Germline values: CDR1 MNHEY, CDR2 SMNVEV (reference sequence). The CDR3 DNA sequence: TGTGCCAGCAGTTTGGGAGAAACTAGCACAGATACGCAGTATTTT. Amino acid sequence: CASSLGETSTDTQYF.

V and J are TRBV19 and TRBJ2-7; 7 nucleotides line up with TRBD1. CDR1 and CDR2 (germline): LNHDA, SQIVND (reference sequence). The CDR3 contains 14 residues. J gave up 2 bases and V 5 bases, and 6 bases lay outside the gene matches. CDR3 coding DNA: TGTGCCAGTAGTGAACCGGGACAGACCTACGAGCAGTACTTC. Amino acids: CASSEPGQTYEQYF.

This rearrangement joins TRBV30 to TRBJ2-5, with D hard to call. The germline gives CDR1 GTSNPN, CDR2 SVGIG (reference sequence). V was cut by 5 bases and J by 4 bases, with 8 bases left in between. The length of the CDR3 is 11 residues. The CDR3 loop reads CAWDSGETQYF. CDR3 DNA sequence: TGTGCCTGGGACTCTGGAGAGACCCAGTACTTC.

V usage is TRBV19 and J usage is TRBJ1-5, with a possible D match to TRBD1 (5 bases). V shed 6 bases and J shed 1 base, with 10 bases lying between them. This CDR3 spans 14 amino acids. Germline values: CDR1 LNHDA, CDR2 SQIVND (reference sequence). Here the CDR3 DNA reads TGTGCCAGTAGCCCGGGGGGAAGCAATCAGCCCCAGCATTTT. Its protein product is CASSPGGSNQPQHF.

The CDR3 reads CASSDRWADTQYF. CDR3 sequence (DNA): TGTGCCAGCAGCGACCGCTGGGCGGATACGCAGTATTTT. V is TRBV13 and J is TRBJ2-3; D ambiguous. Deletions cut 5 bases from V and 6 bases from J, with 12 bases between. This CDR3 spans 13 amino acids. CDR1 and CDR2 from the germline V gene are PRHDT and FYEKMQ (reference sequence).

The J gene is TRBJ1-4, the V gene TRBV6-6; 7 bases are shared with TRBD1. The V gene's germline CDR1 is MNHNY and CDR2 SVGAGI (reference sequence). The J segment lost 4 bases and the V segment lost 6 bases, leaving 5 bases of the junction unmatched. The CDR3 length is 14 residues. The CDR3, as DNA: TGTGCCAGCAGAGCACCAGGGGGTAATGAAAAACTGTTTTTT. As protein: CASRAPGGNEKLFF.

The chain has TRBV4-1 and TRBJ2-1, with TRBD1 identical over 10 bases. Trimming removed 4 bases from V and 8 bases from J; junction bases left unmatched: 11. The V gene's germline CDR1 is MGHRA and CDR2 YSYEKL. There are 16 residues in the CDR3. CDR3 residues: CASSLSDRGLADEQFF. The CDR3 coding sequence is TGCGCCAGCAGCCTTTCCGACAGGGGGCTTGCCGATGAGCAGTTCTTC.

The V and J genes are TRBV30 and TRBJ1-1, with 11 bases matching TRBD1. The CDR3 is 15 residues long. Trimming took 2 bases from V and 5 from J; bases not matched to a gene: 7. Germline V lookup: CDR1 GTSNPN, CDR2 SVGIG (reference sequence). CDR3 nucleotides: TGTGCCTGGAGTCCACCGGACAGGGGGCTTACTGAAGCTTTCTTT. Residues: CAWSPPDRGLTEAFF.

The gene calls are TRBV5-1 and TRBJ2-1, with 9 bases fitting TRBD1. The CDR3 covers 15 residues. Germline lookup yields CDR1 SGHRS and CDR2 YFSETQ. V shed 0 bases, J shed 7 bases, and the junction held 5 bases outside the gene matches. In DNA form, the CDR3 reads TGCGCCAGCAGCTTGGGGACAGGGGTACGGAATGAGCAGTTCTTC. Its translation is CASSLGTGVRNEQFF.

The V gene is TRBV4-1, the J gene TRBJ1-6, with D unclear. Germline assignment: CDR1 MGHRA and CDR2 YSYEKL. V lost 0 bases and J 9 bases, leaving 12 bases between the germline ends. The CDR3 length is 15 residues. The CDR3 loop is CASSQDWEGSSPLHF. CDR3 DNA: TGCGCCAGCAGCCAAGATTGGGAAGGGAGTTCACCCCTCCACTTT.

The J gene is TRBJ2-7, the V gene TRBV14; 8 nucleotides match TRBD1. The CDR3 runs to 19 residues. The germline V gene encodes CDR1 SGHDN and CDR2 FVKESK. The V segment lost 0 bases and the J segment 6 bases; nucleotides outside the gene matches: 19. CDR3 residues: CASSQEQGTGGMIASEQYF. CDR3 nucleotide sequence: TGTGCCAGCAGCCAAGAACAAGGTACAGGGGGGATGATAGCTAGCGAGCAGTACTTC.

This chain connects TRBV6-1 to TRBJ2-5; TRBD1 matches 7 bases. The germline V gene has CDR1 MNHNS and CDR2 SASEGT. With V trimmed by 3 bases and J by 5 bases, 9 bases remained unmatched. The CDR3 runs to 15 residues. The chain's CDR3 is CASSDARGMVETQYF. As DNA, the CDR3 is TGTGCCAGCAGTGATGCCAGGGGGATGGTGGAGACCCAGTACTTC.

This rearrangement joins TRBV7-6 to TRBJ2-2, with D possibly TRBD1 on 6 matching bases. V lost 0 bases and J 4 bases, leaving 12 bases between the germline ends. CDR3 length: 16 amino acids. Germline V CDR1 and CDR2: SGHVS, FNYEAQ. The CDR3 spells CASSLAAQGITGELFF. DNA of the CDR3: TGTGCCAGCAGCTTAGCGGCACAGGGCATCACCGGGGAGCTGTTTTTT.

The chain recombines TRBV6-2 or TRBV6-3 with TRBJ2-1; D is perhaps TRBD1 (5 bases). This CDR3 comprises 20 residues. Trimming took off 0 bases at V and 1 base at J, with 22 bases between the two ends. The germline V gene encodes CDR1 MNHEY and CDR2 SVGEGT. The CDR3 nucleotides are TGTGCCAGCAGTTACTCGCTGGCGTCAGGACAATTCCCTTCCTACAATGAGCAGTTCTTC. Translated: CASSYSLASGQFPSYNEQFF.

The chain has TRBV2 and TRBJ1-5; 8 nucleotides line up with TRBD1. The trim removed 8 bases at V and 6 bases at J, leaving 9 bases unmatched. Germline V CDR1 and CDR2: SNHLY, FYNNEI. CDR3 length: 14 amino acids. Here the CDR3 reads CASHLGQGGQPQHF. CDR3 nucleotide sequence: TGTGCCAGCCACCTTGGACAGGGTGGTCAGCCCCAGCATTTT.

The gene calls are TRBV3-1 (or the pseudogene TRBV3-2) and TRBJ1-1; no definite D call. The germline V and J ends were trimmed by 4 bases and 0 bases, with 9 bases remaining between them. Germline V lookup: CDR1 LGHDT, CDR2 YNNKEL (reference sequence). This CDR3 has 14 amino acids. The CDR3 spells CASSRGSLNTEAFF. The CDR3 DNA is TGTGCCAGCAGCCGCGGTTCGCTGAACACTGAAGCTTTCTTT.

This rearrangement joins TRBV10-3 to TRBJ2-7; 7 nucleotides line up with TRBD1. Germline lookup yields CDR1 ENHRY and CDR2 SYGVKD. V gave up 2 bases and J gave up 2 bases; unmatched junction bases: 12. The CDR3 consists of 17 residues. CDR3 sequence reads: CAISEDQGVSHPYEQYV. The CDR3 coding sequence is TGTGCCATCAGTGAGGACCAGGGGGTTTCTCATCCCTACGAGCAGTACGTC.

V gene TRBV11-2 combines with J gene TRBJ1-2; TRBD1 is a possible D gene (6 bases). V was cut by 3 bases and J by 7 bases, with 15 bases left in between. Germline V gene data show CDR1 as SGHAT and CDR2 as FQNNGV. This CDR3 has 14 residues. CDR3 loop: CASSFRTGWGGYTF. The CDR3 region has the DNA TGTGCCAGCAGCTTCCGTACAGGGTGGGGTGGCTACACCTTC.

The chain employs TRBV5-1 and TRBJ1-1; D is ambiguous. The germline gives CDR1 SGHRS, CDR2 YFSETQ. The CDR3 loop spans 14 amino acids. The V end lost 2 bases, the J end lost 2 bases, and 10 bases lay between the germline ends. The CDR3 protein is CASSFPGKNTEAFF. The DNA of the CDR3 is TGCGCCAGCAGCTTCCCGGGAAAAAACACTGAAGCTTTCTTT. The variable domain in full, completed from reference TRBV5-1 and TRBJ1-1, reads KAGVTQTPRYLIKTRGQQVTLSCSPISGHRSVSWYQQTPGQGLQFLFEYFSETQRNKGNFPGRFSGRQFSNSRSEMNVSTLELGDSALYLCASSFPGKNTEAFFGQGTRLTVV.